This T cell receptor (beta chain) was profiled in a study of T cell repertoires in cytomegalovirus infection. The study, taken as a whole, reports: Summed public TCR beta family frequency identified CMV carriers bearing the relevant HLA. Ex vivo, HLA-C-restricted CMV-specific TCR beta clonotypes prevailed over the rest of the response.

TCRdb analysed the reads with MiXCR anew, one entry per CDR3 protein. The sample holds more than 200,000 distinct CDR3 sequences, roughly 9.1% seen once. V lost 3 bases, J lost 0 bases, and 11 bases stayed unmatched. Germline V gene sequence: CDR1 DFQATT, CDR2 SNEGSKA (reference sequence). The CDR3 runs to 17 residues. This clonotype has more than one count but fewer than ten. The antigen is unknown. The receptor's source is a human donor in good health (CMV status not recorded). Some clones in this sample may be carry-over from other donors' samples. The sequencing sample was made of PBMCs. The chain couples TRBV20-1 to TRBJ1-5; 7 positions agree with TRBD1. The DNA for the CDR3 is TGCAGTGCTAGCCCTATGCAGGGGGTAGATAGCAATCAGCCCCAGCATTTT. The encoded protein is CSASPMQGVDSNQPQHF.